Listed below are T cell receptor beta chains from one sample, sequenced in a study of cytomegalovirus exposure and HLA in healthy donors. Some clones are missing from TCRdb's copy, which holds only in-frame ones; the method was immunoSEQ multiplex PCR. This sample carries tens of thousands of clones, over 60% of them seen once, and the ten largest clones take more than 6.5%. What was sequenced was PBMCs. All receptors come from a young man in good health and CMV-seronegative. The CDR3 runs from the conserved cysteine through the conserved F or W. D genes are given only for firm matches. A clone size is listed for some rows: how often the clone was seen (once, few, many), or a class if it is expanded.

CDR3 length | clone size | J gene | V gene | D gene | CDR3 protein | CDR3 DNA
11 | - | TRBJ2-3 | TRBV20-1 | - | CSADTGTHRYF | TGCAGTGCTGATACCGGGACTCACCGGTATTTT
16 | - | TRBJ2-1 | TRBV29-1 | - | CSVGGGASEGPNEQFF | TGCAGCGTGGGTGGGGGGGCCTCGGAGGGCCCCAATGAGCAGTTCTTC
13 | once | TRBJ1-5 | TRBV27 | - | CASSLERDQPQHF | -
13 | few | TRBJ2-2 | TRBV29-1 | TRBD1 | CSALDRGTGELFF | TGCAGCGCCCTGGACAGGGGTACCGGGGAGCTGTTTTTT
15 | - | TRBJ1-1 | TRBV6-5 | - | CASSNRVFGNTEAFF | TGTGCCAGCAGTAACAGGGTTTTCGGGAACACTGAAGCTTTCTTT
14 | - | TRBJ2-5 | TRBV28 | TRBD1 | CASSDPTGRETQYF | TGTGCCAGCAGCGATCCGACAGGGCGAGAGACCCAGTACTTC
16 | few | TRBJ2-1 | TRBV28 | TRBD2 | CASSSETSVRKNEQFF | TGTGCCAGCAGCTCAGAGACTAGCGTGAGAAAAAATGAGCAGTTCTTC
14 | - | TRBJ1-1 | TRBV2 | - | CASREPGYSTEAFF | TGTGCCAGCAGGGAGCCAGGGTACAGCACTGAAGCTTTCTTT
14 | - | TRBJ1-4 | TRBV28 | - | CASREGATNEKLFF | TGTGCCAGCCGGGAGGGGGCAACTAATGAAAAACTGTTTTTT
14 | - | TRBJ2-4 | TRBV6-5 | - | CASRGGIAKNIQYF | TGTGCCAGCAGAGGGGGAATAGCCAAAAACATTCAGTACTTC
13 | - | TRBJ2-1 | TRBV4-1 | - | CASSLRDYNEQFF | TGCGCCAGCAGCCTCCGGGATTACAATGAGCAGTTCTTC
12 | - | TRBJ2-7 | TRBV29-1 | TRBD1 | CSAEGQGGEQYF | TGCAGCGCCGAGGGACAGGGCGGCGAGCAGTACTTC
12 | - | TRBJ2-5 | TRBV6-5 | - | CASSTEEETQYF | TGTGCCAGCAGTACAGAAGAAGAGACCCAGTACTTC
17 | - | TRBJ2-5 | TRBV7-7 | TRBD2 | CASSPGLAGGPRETQYF | TGTGCTAGCAGCCCGGGACTAGCGGGGGGGCCAAGGGAGACCCAGTACTTC
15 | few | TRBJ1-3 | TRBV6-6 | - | CASSPPTHSGNTIYF | TGTGCCAGCAGCCCCCCAACACACTCTGGAAACACCATATATTTT
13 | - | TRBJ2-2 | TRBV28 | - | CASRAPNTGELFF | TGTGCCAGCAGGGCCCCGAACACCGGGGAGCTGTTTTTT
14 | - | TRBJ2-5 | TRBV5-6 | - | CASSYNTGGETQYF | TGTGCCAGCAGCTACAACACAGGCGGCGAGACCCAGTACTTC
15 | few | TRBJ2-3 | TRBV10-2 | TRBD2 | CASRETSVSTDTQYF | TGCGCCAGCAGGGAGACTAGCGTGAGCACAGATACGCAGTATTTT
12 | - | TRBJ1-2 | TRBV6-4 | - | CASSDTGYGYTF | TGTGCCAGCAGTGATACAGGCTATGGCTACACCTTC
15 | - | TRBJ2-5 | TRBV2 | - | CASRPSVGGGETQYF | TGTGCCAGCAGACCCTCGGTAGGGGGAGGGGAGACCCAGTACTTC
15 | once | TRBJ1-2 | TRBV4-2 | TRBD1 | CASSLTGGPNYGYTF | TGTGCCAGCAGCTTAACAGGGGGCCCTAACTATGGCTACACCTTC
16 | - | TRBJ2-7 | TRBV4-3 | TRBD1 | CASSQAWAGGTYEQYF | TGCGCCAGCAGCCAAGCCTGGGCAGGGGGTACCTACGAGCAGTACTTC
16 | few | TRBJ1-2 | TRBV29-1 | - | CSVEVIVGQVGGGYTF | TGCAGCGTTGAAGTTATTGTTGGGCAGGTAGGGGGTGGCTACACCTTC
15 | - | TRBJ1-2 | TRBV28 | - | CASSPVHAGGYGYTF | TGTGCCAGCAGTCCGGTCCACGCGGGGGGCTATGGCTACACCTTC
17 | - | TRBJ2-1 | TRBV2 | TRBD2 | CASSEASASGRFNEQFF | TGTGCCAGCAGTGAAGCATCGGCTAGCGGGAGATTCAATGAGCAGTTCTTC
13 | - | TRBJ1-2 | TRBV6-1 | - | CASRLQGSNGYTF | TGTGCCAGCAGGCTACAGGGAAGTAATGGCTACACCTTC
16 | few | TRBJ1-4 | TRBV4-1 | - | CASSQDRGRINEKLFF | TGCGCCAGCAGCCAAGATAGAGGCAGAATTAATGAAAAACTGTTTTTT
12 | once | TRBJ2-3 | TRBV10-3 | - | CAISDRGDTQYF | TGTGCCATCAGTGACCGAGGAGATACGCAGTATTTT
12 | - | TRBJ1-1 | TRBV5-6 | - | CASSLYFTEAFF | TGTGCCAGCAGCTTGTATTTTACTGAAGCTTTCTTT
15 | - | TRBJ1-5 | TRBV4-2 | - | CASSQVPGVGQPQHF | TGTGCCAGCAGCCAAGTCCCCGGGGTAGGTCAGCCCCAGCATTTT
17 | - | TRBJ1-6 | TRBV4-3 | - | CASSQEAGAGVRTPLHF | TGCGCCAGCAGCCAAGAGGCGGGGGCCGGGGTCAGAACACCCCTCCACTTT
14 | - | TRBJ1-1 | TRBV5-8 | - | CASSLAGRGTEAFF | TGTGCCAGCAGCTTGGCAGGGCGGGGCACTGAAGCTTTCTTT
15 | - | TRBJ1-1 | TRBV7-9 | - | CASSPVTGMETEAFF | TGTGCCAGCAGCCCCGTTACAGGGATGGAGACTGAAGCTTTCTTT
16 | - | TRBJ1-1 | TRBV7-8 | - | CASSLLGGSRGTEAFF | TGTGCCAGCAGCTTATTGGGTGGATCAAGAGGCACTGAAGCTTTCTTT
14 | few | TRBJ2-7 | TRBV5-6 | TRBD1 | CASSVDRATYEQYF | TGTGCCAGCAGCGTCGACAGGGCCACCTACGAGCAGTACTTC
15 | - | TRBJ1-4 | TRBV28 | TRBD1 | CASSLTGSQAEKLFF | TGTGCCAGCAGTTTGACAGGGAGTCAAGCTGAAAAACTGTTTTTT
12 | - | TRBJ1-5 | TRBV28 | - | CATHRLNQPQHF | TGTGCCACGCACAGGTTAAATCAGCCCCAGCATTTT
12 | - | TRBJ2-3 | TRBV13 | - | CASSHSTDTQYF | TGTGCCAGCAGCCATAGTACAGATACGCAGTATTTT
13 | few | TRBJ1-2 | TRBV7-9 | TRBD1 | CASGGQGITGYTF | TGTGCCAGCGGCGGACAGGGAATCACAGGCTACACCTTC
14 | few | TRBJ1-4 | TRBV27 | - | CASSSREINEKLFF | TGTGCCAGCAGTTCCAGGGAAATCAATGAAAAACTGTTTTTT
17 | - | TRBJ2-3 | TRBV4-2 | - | CASSQDSEGTSTDTQYF | TGTGCCAGCAGCCAAGACTCGGAGGGTACTAGCACAGATACGCAGTATTTT
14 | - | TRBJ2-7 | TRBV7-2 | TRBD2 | CASSQGLAVYEQYF | TGTGCCAGCAGCCAGGGACTAGCGGTTTACGAGCAGTACTTC
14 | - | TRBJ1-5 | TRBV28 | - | CASGAEWRNQPQHF | TGTGCCAGTGGGGCGGAATGGAGAAATCAGCCCCAGCATTTT
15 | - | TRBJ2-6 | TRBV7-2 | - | CASSLDSAGANVLTF | TGTGCCAGCAGCTTGGACAGTGCTGGGGCCAACGTCCTGACTTTC
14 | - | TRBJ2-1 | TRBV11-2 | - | CASSLALPRDEQFF | TGTGCCAGCAGCTTAGCCCTCCCCCGCGATGAGCAGTTCTTC